Presented here are 14 T cell receptor beta chains from one specimen sequenced in a study of shared clonotypes between healthy human individuals. Some clones are missing from TCRdb's copy, which holds only in-frame ones; the method was immunoSEQ multiplex PCR. The table shows 190,000 or so clones, with roughly 70% occurring only once. Sequencing was carried out using memory CD4+ T cells sorted from blood. Subset: CD45RA-negative fraction. All receptors come from a man in his thirties or forties in good health.

The chain recombines TRBV5-6 with TRBJ2-2; 7 nucleotides align to TRBD1. CDR1 and CDR2 from the germline V gene are SGHDT and YYEEEE. CDR3 length: 16 residues. The V segment lost 0 bases and the J segment 2 bases; nucleotides outside the gene matches: 4. In DNA, the CDR3 is TGTGCCAGCAGCTTGGAACAGGGGATAAACACCGGGGAGCTGTTTTTT. As protein: CASSLEQGINTGELFF.

J is TRBJ2-3 and V is TRBV7-2; maybe TRBD1 (6 bases). The V end was cut by 1 base, the J end by 1 base, with 18 bases between. CDR3 length: 18 residues. Per the germline V gene, CDR1 is SGHTA and CDR2 is FQGNSA. CDR3: CASSLVGRGGVGTDTQYF. The CDR3 coding sequence is TGTGCCAGCAGCTTAGTCGGCAGGGGTGGCGTTGGCACAGATACGCAGTATTTT.

This clone was recorded a few times. The rearrangement joins TRBV30 to TRBJ1-5, with D uncertain. Germline V lookup: CDR1 GTSNPN, CDR2 SVGIG (reference sequence). Trimming pared 2 bases from V and 7 bases from J, leaving 15 bases between. CDR3 length: 14 residues. The DNA for the CDR3 is TGTGCCTGGAGTAACGATCACCAGACCCAGCCCCAGCATTTT. This encodes CAWSNDHQTQPQHF.

This CDR3 is CASSPRGQGAIGGANVLTF. The CDR3 bases are TGCGCCAGCAGCCCCAGGGGGCAGGGGGCGATCGGTGGGGCCAACGTCCTGACTTTC. This chain uses TRBV4-1 with TRBJ2-6; 8 bases line up with TRBD1. V shed 4 bases and J 3 bases; nucleotides not matched to a gene: 14. In germline, CDR1 is MGHRA, CDR2 YSYEKL. This CDR3 comprises 19 residues.

The rearrangement joins TRBV5-1 to TRBJ2-2; tentatively, D is TRBD1 or TRBD2 (5 bases each). This CDR3 has 15 amino acids. Germline V gene sequence: CDR1 SGHRS, CDR2 YFSETQ. The V gene lost 4 bases and the J gene lost 6 bases, with 16 bases spanning the gap. DNA for the CDR3: TGCGCCAGCAGCCCAGAACCAGGGACGGCCGGGGAGCTGTTTTTT. Its translation is CASSPEPGTAGELFF.

The J gene is TRBJ2-7, the V gene TRBV7-2, with TRBD2 matching over 7 bases. Trimming took 1 base from V and 3 from J; bases not matched to a gene: 6. The CDR3 extends over 15 amino acids. Germline V gene sequence: CDR1 SGHTA, CDR2 FQGNSA. CDR3 nucleotides: TGTGCCAGCAGCTTAGGGGCGGGAGAGTACTACGAGCAGTACTTC. Translating gives CASSLGAGEYYEQYF.

The rearrangement uses TRBV27 and TRBJ1-1, with a weak D call TRBD1 (5 bases). V lost 3 bases, J lost 3 bases, and 11 bases lay in between. There are 14 residues in the CDR3. Germline CDR1 is MNHEY and CDR2 is SMNVEV (reference sequence). CDR3: CASSFTGRDTEAFF. The CDR3 bases are TGTGCCAGCAGTTTTACGGGCAGGGACACTGAAGCTTTCTTT.

The chain couples TRBV6-5 to TRBJ2-5, with 7 bases fitting TRBD2. V shed 6 bases, J shed 5 bases, and the junction held 3 bases outside the gene matches. Germline V gene data show CDR1 as MNHEY and CDR2 as SVGAGI. This CDR3 has 12 residues. The CDR3 DNA sequence: TGTGCCAGCAGGAGCGGGGTGGAGACCCAGTACTTC. This sequence encodes CASRSGVETQYF.

The J gene is TRBJ1-2, the V gene TRBV19; 9 nucleotides agree with TRBD1. Germline lookup yields CDR1 LNHDA and CDR2 SQIVND (reference sequence). V was clipped by 7 bases and J by 7 bases; unmatched bases: 7. The CDR3 runs to 13 residues. The CDR3 region is CASMSRDRAGYTF. As DNA, the CDR3 is TGTGCCAGTATGTCCCGGGACAGGGCTGGCTACACCTTC.

This clone has a handful of counts. The chain combines TRBV11-2 with TRBJ1-2; D is undetermined. CDR1 is SGHAT, CDR2 FQNNGV, per germline. V was shortened by 6 bases and J by 5 bases, with 10 bases between the two germline ends. The CDR3 is made up of 12 amino acids. CDR3 loop: CASRGRAYGYTF. The DNA for the CDR3 is TGTGCCAGCAGAGGACGAGCTTATGGCTACACCTTC.

The rearrangement joins TRBV5-1 to TRBJ2-4; D may be TRBD2 (5 bases). CDR1 and CDR2 from the germline V gene are SGHRS and YFSETQ. The CDR3 consists of 14 residues. V was pared by 3 bases and J by 6 bases, with 13 bases between. CDR3 bases: TGCGCCAGCAGCTCGGCGGGCCAGGCAAACATTCAGTACTTC. It codes for CASSSAGQANIQYF.

This clone was seen a handful of times. CDR3: CASSPQYTGELFF. As DNA, the CDR3 is TGCGCCAGCAGTCCTCAGTACACCGGGGAGCTGTTTTTT. The chain joins TRBV10-1 to TRBJ2-2; D is unclear. Trimming stripped 5 bases from V and 3 bases from J, with 7 bases between. The germline gives CDR1 WNHNN, CDR2 SYGVQD (reference sequence). The CDR3 is 13 amino acids.

This clone was counted many times. The chain links TRBV2 to TRBJ2-7; the D gene is possibly TRBD1 (6 bases). The CDR3 spans 12 residues. The germline CDR1 and CDR2 sequences are SNHLY and FYNNEI. Trimming removed 9 bases from V and 2 bases from J, with 11 bases in between. CDR3 amino acids: CARGTPTYEQYF. For the CDR3, the DNA is TGTGCCAGGGGGACACCTACCTACGAGCAGTACTTC.

In this sample, this clone turned up a few times. The gene calls are TRBV19 and TRBJ2-2, with D perhaps TRBD2 (6 bases). The CDR3 contains 17 residues. Germline V lookup: CDR1 LNHDA, CDR2 SQIVND (reference sequence). Deletions cut 6 bases from V and 6 bases from J, with 23 bases between. The DNA for the CDR3 is TGTGCCAGTAGGCCGACCTCCCGGGACCGGAGGGCCGGGGAGCTGTTTTTT. Translated, it gives CASRPTSRDRRAGELFF. Variable domain in full (rest from reference TRBV19 and TRBJ2-2): DGGITQSPKYLFRKEGQNVTLSCEQNLNHDAMYWYRQDPGQGLRLIYYSQIVNDFQKGDIAEGYSVSREKKESFPLTVTSAQKNPTAFYLCASRPTSRDRRAGELFFGEGSRLTVL.